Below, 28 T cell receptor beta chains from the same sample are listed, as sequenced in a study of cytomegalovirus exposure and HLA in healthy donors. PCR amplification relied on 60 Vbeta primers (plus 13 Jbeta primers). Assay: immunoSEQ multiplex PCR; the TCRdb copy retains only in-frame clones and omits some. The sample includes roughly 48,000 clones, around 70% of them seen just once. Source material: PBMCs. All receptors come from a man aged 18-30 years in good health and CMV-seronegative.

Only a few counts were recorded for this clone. This CDR3 is CAIKPGQNQPQHF. DNA of the CDR3: TGTGCCATCAAACCGGGACAAAATCAGCCCCAGCATTTT. This sequence joins TRBV10-3 and TRBJ1-5; weak D call: TRBD1 (6 bases). V was pared by 7 bases and J by 4 bases, with 11 bases between. CDR3 size: 13 residues. Germline V gene lookup returns CDR1 ENHRY and CDR2 SYGVKD.

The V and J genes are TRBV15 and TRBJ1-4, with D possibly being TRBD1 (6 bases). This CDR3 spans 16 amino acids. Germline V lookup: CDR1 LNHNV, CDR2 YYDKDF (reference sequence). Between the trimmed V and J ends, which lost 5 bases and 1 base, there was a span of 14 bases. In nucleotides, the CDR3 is TGTGCCACCAGCCGCTCCGGACAGTTAACTAATGAAAAACTGTTTTTT. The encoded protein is CATSRSGQLTNEKLFF. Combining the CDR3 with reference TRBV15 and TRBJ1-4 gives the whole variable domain DAMVIQNPRYQVTQFGKPVTLSCSQTLNHNVMYWYQQKSSQAPKLLFHYYDKDFNNEADTPDNFQSRRPNTSFCFLDIRSPGLGDTAMYLCATSRSGQLTNEKLFFGSGTQLSVL.

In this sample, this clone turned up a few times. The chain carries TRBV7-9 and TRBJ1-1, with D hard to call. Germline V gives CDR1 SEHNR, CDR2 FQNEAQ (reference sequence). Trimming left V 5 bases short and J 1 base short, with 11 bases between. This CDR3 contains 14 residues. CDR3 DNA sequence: TGTGCCAGCAGCCTATTATCGCGGAACACTGAAGCTTTCTTT. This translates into CASSLLSRNTEAFF. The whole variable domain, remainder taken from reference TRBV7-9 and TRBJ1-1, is DTGVSQNPRHKITKRGQNVTFRCDPISEHNRLYWYRQTLGQGPEFLTYFQNEAQLEKSRLLSDRFSAERPKGSFSTLEIQRTEQGDSAMYLCASSLLSRNTEAFFGQGTRLTVV.

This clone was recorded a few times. The CDR3 region is CASNLGGYEQYF. The CDR3 DNA reads TGTGCCAGCAACCTAGGGGGTTACGAGCAGTACTTC. The genes are TRBV5-6 and TRBJ2-7, with a possible D match to TRBD1 (6 bases). Germline V gives CDR1 SGHDT, CDR2 YYEEEE. This CDR3 is built from 12 residues. V was clipped by 6 bases and J by 4 bases, with 11 bases between them.

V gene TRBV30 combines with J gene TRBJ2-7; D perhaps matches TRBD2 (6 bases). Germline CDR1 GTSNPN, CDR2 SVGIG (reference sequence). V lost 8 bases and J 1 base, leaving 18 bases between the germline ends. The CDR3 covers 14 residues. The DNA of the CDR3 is TGTGCCCAGGATGGCGCGGGACTTTCCTACGAGCAGTACTTC. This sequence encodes CAQDGAGLSYEQYF.

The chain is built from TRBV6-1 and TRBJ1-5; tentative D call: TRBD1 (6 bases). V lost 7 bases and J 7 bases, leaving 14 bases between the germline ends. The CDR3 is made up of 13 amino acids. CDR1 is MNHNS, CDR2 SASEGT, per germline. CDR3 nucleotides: TGTGCCAGCATGGTATCAGGGGCCCAGCCCCAGCATTTT. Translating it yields CASMVSGAQPQHF.

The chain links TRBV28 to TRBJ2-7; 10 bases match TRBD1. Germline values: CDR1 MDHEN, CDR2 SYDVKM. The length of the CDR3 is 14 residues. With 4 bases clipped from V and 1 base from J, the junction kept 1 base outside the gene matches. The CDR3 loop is CASSWTGGSYEQYF. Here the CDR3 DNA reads TGTGCCAGCAGTTGGACAGGGGGGTCCTACGAGCAGTACTTC.

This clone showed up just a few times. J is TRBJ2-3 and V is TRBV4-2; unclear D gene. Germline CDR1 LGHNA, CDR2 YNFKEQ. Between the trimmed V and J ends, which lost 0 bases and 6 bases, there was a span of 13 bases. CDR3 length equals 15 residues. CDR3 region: CASSQDDLSADTQYF. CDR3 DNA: TGTGCCAGCAGCCAAGATGATCTCAGCGCCGATACGCAGTATTTT.

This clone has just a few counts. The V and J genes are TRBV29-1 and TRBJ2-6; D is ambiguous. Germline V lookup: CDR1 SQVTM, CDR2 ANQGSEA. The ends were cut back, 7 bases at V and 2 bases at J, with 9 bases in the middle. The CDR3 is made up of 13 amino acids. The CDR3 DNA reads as TGCAGCGCTGACATAGCTGGGGCCAACGTCCTGACTTTC. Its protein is CSADIAGANVLTF.

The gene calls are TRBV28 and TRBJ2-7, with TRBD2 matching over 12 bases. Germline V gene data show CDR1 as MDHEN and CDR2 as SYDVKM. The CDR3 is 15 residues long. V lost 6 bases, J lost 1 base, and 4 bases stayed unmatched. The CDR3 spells CASRPTSGSSYEQYF. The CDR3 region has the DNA TGTGCCAGCAGGCCGACTAGCGGGAGTTCCTACGAGCAGTACTTC.

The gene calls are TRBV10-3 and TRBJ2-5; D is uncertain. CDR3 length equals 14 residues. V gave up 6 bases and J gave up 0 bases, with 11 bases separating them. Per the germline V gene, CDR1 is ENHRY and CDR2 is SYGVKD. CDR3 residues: CAISPSGDQETQYF. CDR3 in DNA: TGTGCCATCAGCCCATCAGGCGACCAAGAGACCCAGTACTTC.

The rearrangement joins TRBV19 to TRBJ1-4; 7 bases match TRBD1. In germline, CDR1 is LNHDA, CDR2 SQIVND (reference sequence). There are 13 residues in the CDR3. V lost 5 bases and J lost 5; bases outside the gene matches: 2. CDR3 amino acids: CASSGTENEKLFF. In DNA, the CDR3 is TGTGCCAGTAGTGGGACAGAGAATGAAAAACTGTTTTTT.

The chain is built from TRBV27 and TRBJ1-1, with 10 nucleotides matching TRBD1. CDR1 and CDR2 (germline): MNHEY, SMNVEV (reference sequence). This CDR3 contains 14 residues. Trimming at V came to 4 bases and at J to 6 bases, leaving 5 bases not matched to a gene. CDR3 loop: CASSYGTGVSEAFF. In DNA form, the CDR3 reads TGTGCCAGCAGTTACGGGACAGGGGTTTCTGAAGCTTTCTTT.

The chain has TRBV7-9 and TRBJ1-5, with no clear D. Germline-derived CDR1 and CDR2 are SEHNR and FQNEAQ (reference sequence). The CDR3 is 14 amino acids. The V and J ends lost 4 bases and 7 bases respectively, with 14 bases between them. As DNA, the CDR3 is TGTGCCAGCAGCTCCTCGTGGGGAGGCCAGCCCCAGCATTTT. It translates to CASSSSWGGQPQHF.

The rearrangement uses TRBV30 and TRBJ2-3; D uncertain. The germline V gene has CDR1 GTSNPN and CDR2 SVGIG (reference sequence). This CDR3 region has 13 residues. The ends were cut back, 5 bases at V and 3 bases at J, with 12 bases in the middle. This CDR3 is CAWEVKATDTQYF. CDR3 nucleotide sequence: TGTGCCTGGGAAGTCAAAGCAACAGATACGCAGTATTTT.

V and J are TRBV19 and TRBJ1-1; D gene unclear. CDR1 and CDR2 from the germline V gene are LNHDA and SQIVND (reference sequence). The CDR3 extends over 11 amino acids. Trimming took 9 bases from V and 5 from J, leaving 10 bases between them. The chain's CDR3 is CASRGRTEAFF. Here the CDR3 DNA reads TGTGCCAGCCGCGGGCGAACTGAAGCTTTCTTT.

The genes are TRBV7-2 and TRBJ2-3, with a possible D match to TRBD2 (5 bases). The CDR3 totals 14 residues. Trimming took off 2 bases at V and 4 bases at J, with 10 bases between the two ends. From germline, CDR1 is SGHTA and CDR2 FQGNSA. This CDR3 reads CASSLPLVSDTQYF. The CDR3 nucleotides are TGTGCCAGCAGCTTACCACTAGTATCAGATACGCAGTATTTT.

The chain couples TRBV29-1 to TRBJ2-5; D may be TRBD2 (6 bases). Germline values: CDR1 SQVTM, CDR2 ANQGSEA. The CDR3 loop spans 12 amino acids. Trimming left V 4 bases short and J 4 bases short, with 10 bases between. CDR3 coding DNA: TGCAGCGTTGCTCGGGGGAGAGAGACCCAGTACTTC. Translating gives CSVARGRETQYF.

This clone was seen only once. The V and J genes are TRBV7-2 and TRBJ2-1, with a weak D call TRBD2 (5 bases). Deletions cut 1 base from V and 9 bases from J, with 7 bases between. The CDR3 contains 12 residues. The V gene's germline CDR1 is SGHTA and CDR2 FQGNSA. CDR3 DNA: TGTGCCAGCAGCTTAGTGGCGGGTGAGCAGTTCTTC. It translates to CASSLVAGEQFF.

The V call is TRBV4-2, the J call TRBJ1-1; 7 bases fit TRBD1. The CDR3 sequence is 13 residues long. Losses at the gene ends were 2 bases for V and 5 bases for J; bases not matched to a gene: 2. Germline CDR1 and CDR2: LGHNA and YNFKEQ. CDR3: CASSQSTGTEAFF. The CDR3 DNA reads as TGTGCCAGCAGCCAATCGACAGGGACTGAAGCTTTCTTT.

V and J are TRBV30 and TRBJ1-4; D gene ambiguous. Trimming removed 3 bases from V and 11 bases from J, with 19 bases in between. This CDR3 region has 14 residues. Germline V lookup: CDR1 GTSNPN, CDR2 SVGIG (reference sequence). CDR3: CAWRPGAPKAKLFF. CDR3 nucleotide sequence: TGTGCCTGGAGGCCGGGAGCCCCGAAAGCGAAACTGTTTTTT.

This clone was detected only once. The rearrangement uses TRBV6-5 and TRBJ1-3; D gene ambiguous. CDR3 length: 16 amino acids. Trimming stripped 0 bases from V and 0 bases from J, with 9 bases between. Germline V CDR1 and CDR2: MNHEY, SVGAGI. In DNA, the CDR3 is TGTGCCAGCAGTTACTCGTCCGTACACTCTGGAAACACCATATATTTT. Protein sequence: CASSYSSVHSGNTIYF.

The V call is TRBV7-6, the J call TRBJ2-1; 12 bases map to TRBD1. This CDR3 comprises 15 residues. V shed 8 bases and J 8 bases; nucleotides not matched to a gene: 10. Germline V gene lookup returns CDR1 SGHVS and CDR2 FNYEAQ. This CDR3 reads CASVVGTGGRYEQFF. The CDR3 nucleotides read TGTGCCAGCGTGGTGGGGACAGGGGGCCGGTATGAGCAGTTCTTC.

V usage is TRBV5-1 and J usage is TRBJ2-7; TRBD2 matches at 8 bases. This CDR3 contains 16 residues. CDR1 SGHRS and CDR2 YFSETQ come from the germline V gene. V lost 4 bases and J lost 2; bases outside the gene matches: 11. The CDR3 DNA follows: TGCGCCAGCAGCCTCGCTAGCGGGCCCCCACCCTACGAGCAGTACTTC. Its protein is CASSLASGPPPYEQYF.

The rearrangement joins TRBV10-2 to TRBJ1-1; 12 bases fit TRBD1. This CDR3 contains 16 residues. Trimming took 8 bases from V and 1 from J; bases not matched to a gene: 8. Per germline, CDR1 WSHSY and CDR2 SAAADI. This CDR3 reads CASGLPGQGANTEAFF. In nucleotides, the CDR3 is TGCGCCAGCGGACTACCGGGACAGGGGGCGAACACTGAAGCTTTCTTT.

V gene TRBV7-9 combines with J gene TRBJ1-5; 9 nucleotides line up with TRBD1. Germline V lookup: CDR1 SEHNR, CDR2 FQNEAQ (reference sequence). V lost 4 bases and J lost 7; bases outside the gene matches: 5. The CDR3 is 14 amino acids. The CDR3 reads CASSYGQGKQPQHF. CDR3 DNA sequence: TGTGCCAGCAGCTACGGACAGGGGAAGCAGCCCCAGCATTTT.

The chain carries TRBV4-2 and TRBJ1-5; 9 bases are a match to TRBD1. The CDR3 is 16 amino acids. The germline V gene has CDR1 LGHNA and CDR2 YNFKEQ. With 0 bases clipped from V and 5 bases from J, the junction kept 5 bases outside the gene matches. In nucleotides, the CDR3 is TGTGCCAGCAGCCAAGAGCCCAGGGACAGGGATCAGCCCCAGCATTTT. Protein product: CASSQEPRDRDQPQHF.

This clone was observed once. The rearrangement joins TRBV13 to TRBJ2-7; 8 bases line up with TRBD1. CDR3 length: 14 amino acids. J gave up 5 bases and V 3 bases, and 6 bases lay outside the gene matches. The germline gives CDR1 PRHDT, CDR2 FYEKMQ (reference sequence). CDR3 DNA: TGTGCCAGCAGCTTGGACGGACAGGGCCACGAGCAGTACTTC. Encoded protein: CASSLDGQGHEQYF.